The 29 T cell receptor beta chains given below trace back to one sample, sequenced in a study of shared clonotypes between healthy human individuals. Sequencing used immunoSEQ multiplex PCR; TCRdb keeps in-frame clones, though not all of them. The repertoire holds roughly 1,600,000 clones, with about 98.5% as singletons. Material: naive CD4+ T cells sorted from blood. The subset denotes: CD45RA+ positively selected. The receptor set was obtained from a man aged 30-40 years in good health.

This rearrangement joins TRBV7-9 to TRBJ2-7; TRBD2 matches 12 bases. This CDR3 comprises 16 residues. In germline, CDR1 is SEHNR, CDR2 FQNEAQ (reference sequence). Trimming took 5 bases from V and 4 from J; bases not matched to a gene: 9. The CDR3 protein is CASSAASGTSGYEQYF. CDR3 in DNA: TGTGCCAGCAGCGCTGCCTCCGGGACTAGCGGGTACGAGCAGTACTTC.

The J gene is TRBJ2-5, the V gene TRBV18; the D is unclear. From germline, CDR1 is KGHSH and CDR2 LQKENI. CDR3 size: 14 residues. Trimming stripped 6 bases from V and 4 bases from J, with 15 bases between. In DNA form, the CDR3 reads TGTGCCAGCTCTCCCCCTGGAGTGGGAGAGACCCAGTACTTC. This translates into CASSPPGVGETQYF.

The V call is TRBV29-1, the J call TRBJ2-1, with TRBD1 matching 7 bases. Germline CDR1 and CDR2: SQVTM and ANQGSEA. The CDR3 runs to 12 residues. V was pared by 3 bases and J by 8 bases, with 4 bases of the junction left unmatched. DNA for the CDR3: TGCAGCGTTGACCAGGGGGTAGATGAGCAGTTCTTC. It specifies CSVDQGVDEQFF.

This clone was detected only once. The rearrangement joins TRBV6-5 to TRBJ2-2, with D perhaps TRBD2 (5 bases). The CDR3 consists of 15 residues. Germline V gives CDR1 MNHEY, CDR2 SVGAGI. Trimming took off 6 bases at V and 1 base at J, with 12 bases between the two ends. The CDR3, as DNA: TGTGCCAGCAGCGGACTGGGCAAGAACACCGGGGAGCTGTTTTTT. This gives the protein CASSGLGKNTGELFF.

This clone was counted a single time. The CDR3 is CASIGVRGATEAFF. DNA for the CDR3: TGTGCCAGCATCGGGGTGAGGGGGGCCACTGAAGCTTTCTTT. This chain connects TRBV6-1 to TRBJ1-1; D is perhaps TRBD1 (6 bases). The CDR3 runs to 14 residues. V was cut by 7 bases and J by 4 bases, with 16 bases left in between. Germline V lookup: CDR1 MNHNS, CDR2 SASEGT.

The chain is built from TRBV19 and TRBJ2-7; unclear D gene. The germline gives CDR1 LNHDA, CDR2 SQIVND (reference sequence). V lost 6 bases and J 7 bases, leaving 16 bases between the germline ends. The CDR3 contains 13 residues. The CDR3 sequence is CASRSDPGVEQYF. For the CDR3, the DNA is TGTGCCAGTAGGTCTGATCCGGGTGTGGAGCAGTACTTC.

The rearrangement links TRBV11-3 to TRBJ2-5; D may be TRBD2 (5 bases). Germline V gives CDR1 SGHNT, CDR2 YENEEA. CDR3 size: 14 residues. V lost 5 bases, J lost 4 bases, and 14 bases lay in between. The CDR3 here is CASSPRSGSETQYF. CDR3 DNA sequence: TGTGCCAGCAGCCCCCGATCGGGGTCAGAGACCCAGTACTTC.

The chain has TRBV5-1 and TRBJ1-1; TRBD1 aligns across 7 bases. V dropped 3 bases and J dropped 1; count of bases not matched to a gene: 9. From germline, CDR1 is SGHRS and CDR2 YFSETQ. CDR3 size: 16 residues. Here the CDR3 reads CASSSQGFRSNTEAFF. CDR3 in DNA: TGCGCCAGCAGCTCACAGGGGTTTCGTTCGAACACTGAAGCTTTCTTT. The entire variable domain, with the rest obtained from reference TRBV5-1 and TRBJ1-1, is as follows: KAGVTQTPRYLIKTRGQQVTLSCSPISGHRSVSWYQQTPGQGLQFLFEYFSETQRNKGNFPGRFSGRQFSNSRSEMNVSTLELGDSALYLCASSSQGFRSNTEAFFGQGTRLTVV.

This rearrangement joins TRBV2 to TRBJ2-7; maybe TRBD2 (6 bases). Germline CDR1 is SNHLY and CDR2 is FYNNEI. The germline V and J ends were trimmed by 1 base and 3 bases, with 10 bases remaining between them. The CDR3 totals 14 residues. The CDR3 loop reads CASSEGGRLYEQYF. CDR3 sequence (DNA): TGTGCCAGCAGTGAAGGGGGGAGGCTCTACGAGCAGTACTTC. The complete variable domain, with remaining parts taken from reference TRBV2 and TRBJ2-7, reads EPEVTQTPSHQVTQMGQEVILRCVPISNHLYFYWYRQILGQKVEFLVSFYNNEISEKSEIFDDQFSVERPDGSNFTLKIRSTKLEDSAMYFCASSEGGRLYEQYFGPGTRLTVT.

The V gene is TRBV6-1, the J gene TRBJ2-2; D ambiguous. Germline CDR1 is MNHNS and CDR2 is SASEGT. V lost 4 bases and J 5 bases, leaving 8 bases between the germline ends. This CDR3 contains 13 residues. The CDR3 spells CASSVKSTGELFF. The CDR3 bases are TGTGCCAGCAGTGTTAAGTCAACCGGGGAGCTGTTTTTT.

V is TRBV5-4 and J is TRBJ2-5; 7 bases fit TRBD1. The CDR3 covers 13 residues. The V gene end was trimmed by 6 bases and the J gene end by 3 bases; junction bases not matched to a gene: 5. CDR1 is SGHNT and CDR2 is YYREEE in the germline V gene (reference sequence). The CDR3 sequence is CASKSGTEETQYF. The CDR3 DNA reads as TGTGCCAGCAAATCCGGGACAGAAGAGACCCAGTACTTC.

The genes are TRBV18 and TRBJ2-7; 11 bases are a match to TRBD1. The J segment lost 8 bases and the V segment lost 1 base, leaving 10 bases of the junction unmatched. Germline V gene sequence: CDR1 KGHSH, CDR2 LQKENI. The length of the CDR3 is 16 residues. CDR3 nucleotides: TGTGCCAGCTCACCACGGGAGAGGACAGGGGGCACCAAGCAGTACTTC. Protein sequence: CASSPRERTGGTKQYF.

The chain employs TRBV9 and TRBJ1-5, with unresolved D. V shed 0 bases and J shed 6 bases, with 7 bases lying between them. Germline V gives CDR1 SGDLS, CDR2 YYNGEE. This CDR3 has 13 residues. The CDR3 sequence is CASSVASGQPQHF. DNA for the CDR3: TGTGCCAGCAGCGTAGCATCAGGTCAGCCCCAGCATTTT.

This chain's CDR3 is CASSYKDRSSYEQYF. CDR3 DNA: TGTGCCAGCAGTTACAAGGACAGGAGCTCCTACGAGCAGTACTTC. The gene calls are TRBV6-5 and TRBJ2-7; 7 nucleotides match TRBD1. CDR1 is MNHEY, CDR2 SVGAGI, per germline. The CDR3 totals 15 residues. Germline trimming cut 2 bases from V and 0 bases from J; bases unmatched to any gene: 4.

J is TRBJ1-1 and V is TRBV5-5; unclear D gene. The CDR3 extends over 14 amino acids. CDR1 and CDR2 from the germline V gene are SGHKS and YYEKEE (reference sequence). Trimming shortened V by 2 bases and J by 0 bases, and 8 bases separated the two germline ends. In DNA, the CDR3 is TGTGCCAGCAGCTTTTTCAGTTTGAACACTGAAGCTTTCTTT. It codes for CASSFFSLNTEAFF.

The rearrangement joins TRBV2 to TRBJ2-3; D tentatively fits TRBD1 or TRBD2 (5 bases each). This CDR3 has 13 amino acids. Per the germline V gene, CDR1 is SNHLY and CDR2 is FYNNEI. Trimming cost V 5 bases and J 8 bases, with 14 bases left between them. The CDR3 reads CASSRGPPVTQYF. As DNA, the CDR3 is TGTGCCAGCAGTCGGGGACCTCCGGTTACGCAGTATTTT.

Points on this clone: The sample holds other DNA sequences that translate to the same CDR3. This chain connects TRBV5-1 to TRBJ2-1; D gene unclear. Per the germline V gene, CDR1 is SGHRS and CDR2 is YFSETQ. The CDR3 sequence is 14 residues long. V lost 4 bases and J lost 4, with 12 bases in between. The CDR3 region is CASSPGESYNEQFF. DNA of the CDR3: TGCGCCAGCAGCCCAGGAGAGAGTTACAATGAGCAGTTCTTC.

The table lists this clone with a count of one. The chain couples TRBV11-2 to TRBJ1-2, with no clear D. Trimming removed 0 bases from V and 7 bases from J, with 12 bases in between. Germline V lookup: CDR1 SGHAT, CDR2 FQNNGV. This CDR3 has 14 amino acids. CDR3 protein: CASSLDLGQRGYTF. CDR3 coding DNA: TGTGCCAGCAGCTTAGATCTCGGGCAACGTGGCTACACCTTC.

DNA for the CDR3: TGTGCCTGGGGGAGTCCAGGGAGCGCCGGTGGCGGGGAGCTGTTTTTT. Encoded protein: CAWGSPGSAGGGELFF. The genes are TRBV30 and TRBJ2-2; D possibly uses TRBD1 or TRBD2 (5 bases each). This CDR3 has 16 amino acids. Deletions cut 5 bases from V and 7 bases from J, with 23 bases between. From germline, CDR1 is GTSNPN and CDR2 SVGIG (reference sequence).

The rearrangement links TRBV28 to TRBJ1-2; D is undetermined. V lost 5 bases to trimming and J lost 4 bases, with 11 bases between them. The CDR3 has 13 amino acids. Germline V gene data show CDR1 as MDHEN and CDR2 as SYDVKM. The CDR3 loop is CASSDLSFYGYTF. In DNA, the CDR3 is TGTGCCAGCAGTGACCTTAGCTTCTATGGCTACACCTTC.

The sample holds one count of this clone. The chain links TRBV14 to TRBJ2-7; D perhaps matches TRBD1 (5 bases). CDR3 length equals 16 residues. The V gene lost 4 bases and the J gene lost 2 bases, with 18 bases spanning the gap. Per germline, CDR1 SGHDN and CDR2 FVKESK. In DNA, the CDR3 is TGTGCCAGCAGCCCCCCCCGACAGAATCGACCCTACGAGCAGTACTTC. Protein sequence: CASSPPRQNRPYEQYF.

The V gene is TRBV18, the J gene TRBJ2-3, with 11 positions matching TRBD2. CDR1 is KGHSH and CDR2 is LQKENI in the germline V gene. The junction had 3 bases not matched to a gene; V was cut back by 5 bases and J by 2 bases. CDR3 size: 15 residues. The CDR3 DNA is TGTGCCAGCTCAGTAGCGGGAGGGATCACAGATACGCAGTATTTT. Translated: CASSVAGGITDTQYF.

The rearrangement joins TRBV18 to TRBJ2-1, with 12 bases lining up with TRBD2. The CDR3 consists of 16 residues. Looked up from germline, CDR1 is KGHSH and CDR2 is LQKENI. Trimming cost V 1 base and J 5 bases; bases outside gene matches: 3. This CDR3 is CASSPRTSGVDNEQFF. The CDR3 bases are TGTGCCAGCTCACCACGGACTAGCGGGGTTGACAATGAGCAGTTCTTC.

The DNA for the CDR3 is TGCGCCAGCAGTCAGCTCCGGGAAGAGACCCAGTACTTC. It translates to CASSQLREETQYF. V and J are TRBV23-1 and TRBJ2-5; D remains unclear. TRBV23-1 is placed among ORFs of uncertain function. The CDR3 spans 13 residues. V lost 3 bases, J lost 3 bases, and 8 bases lay in between.

J is TRBJ2-1 and V is TRBV5-4, with 12 bases lining up with TRBD2. The CDR3 has 15 residues. Losses at the gene ends were 4 bases for V and 12 bases for J; bases not matched to a gene: 11. Germline V gene data show CDR1 as SGHNT and CDR2 as YYREEE (reference sequence). The chain's CDR3 is CASSPGGLAGMGQFF. CDR3 nucleotide sequence: TGTGCCAGCAGCCCCGGAGGACTAGCGGGAATGGGGCAGTTCTTC.

The chain couples TRBV28 to TRBJ2-1, with D tentatively TRBD2 (6 bases). The germline V gene has CDR1 MDHEN and CDR2 SYDVKM. Trimming removed 8 bases at V and 6 bases at J, with 17 bases between. The CDR3 extends over 14 amino acids. The DNA for the CDR3 is TGTGCCAGCGCAGCCTCCGGGAGACGCAATGAGCAGTTCTTC. Protein sequence: CASAASGRRNEQFF.

The chain has TRBV11-1 and TRBJ2-7, with a possible D match to TRBD1 (5 bases). Germline V gives CDR1 SGHAT, CDR2 FQDESV (reference sequence). The CDR3 has 13 residues. The V gene lost 6 bases and the J gene lost 0 bases, with 9 bases spanning the gap. CDR3: CASSRQNSYEQYF. The CDR3 bases are TGTGCCAGCAGTCGACAGAACTCCTACGAGCAGTACTTC. The entire variable domain, with the rest obtained from reference TRBV11-1 and TRBJ2-7, is as follows: EAEVAQSPRYKITEKSQAVAFWCDPISGHATLYWYRQILGQGPELLVQFQDESVVDDSQLPKDRFSAERLKGVDSTLKIQPAELGDSAMYLCASSRQNSYEQYFGPGTRLTVT.

The chain combines TRBV4-1 with TRBJ2-7, with 7 positions matching TRBD1. The CDR3 spans 14 residues. The trim removed 1 base at V and 8 bases at J, leaving 8 bases unmatched. From germline, CDR1 is MGHRA and CDR2 YSYEKL. The CDR3, as DNA: TGCGCCAGCAGCCAAGGTCCAGGGGGTAGCAAGCAGTACTTC. It codes for CASSQGPGGSKQYF.

The chain has TRBV28 and TRBJ1-5; no reliable D call. The germline gives CDR1 MDHEN, CDR2 SYDVKM. The CDR3 runs to 13 residues. V lost 5 bases, J lost 0 bases, and 5 bases lay in between. The CDR3 reads CASSVNSNQPQHF. The CDR3 DNA sequence: TGTGCCAGCAGTGTCAATAGCAATCAGCCCCAGCATTTT. Full variable domain (remainder filled in from reference TRBV28 and TRBJ1-5): DVKVTQSSRYLVKRTGEKVFLECVQDMDHENMFWYRQDPGLGLRLIYFSYDVKMKEKGDIPEGYSVSREKKERFSLILESASTNQTSMYLCASSVNSNQPQHFGDGTRLSIL.